This T cell receptor beta chain was observed in a study of cytomegalovirus exposure and HLA in healthy donors (dated by TCRdb to between 2016 and 2019). General notes on the study: An earlier analysis of 587 of the donors reported roughly 300 Gb of sequence data and some 120 million unique TCR beta sequences from 150 million to 200 million T cells. Roughly 300 gigabases of sequencing data and roughly 80 million unique TCR sequences made up an early release that covered fewer than 650 HLA-typed donors. Of the approximately 400 genotyped donors, less than 90% were placed in the genetic ancestry cluster associated with self-reported Caucasian donors. The aim of the study was to test whether cataloging public T cell receptors could identify signatures of past pathogen exposure. The study used immunosequencing to profile the T cell repertoires of several hundred subjects and linked those repertoires to cytomegalovirus serostatus. Along with the approximately 620-subject first cohort, a separate validation cohort of around 120 different subjects was used. The study combined high-throughput TCR immunosequencing, statistical association of individual TCRs with disease status, and machine learning to predict cytomegalovirus infection status. A later analysis re-analyzed previously published TCR beta repertoires from about 730 donors and added high-resolution HLA genotyping to study TCR occurrence patterns. In the later analysis, no new phenotypic data were used to find candidate immune exposures; instead, reliance was placed on TCR beta sequences and their occurrence across donors. To decide whether each TCR beta V gene segment behaved as functional or pseudogenic, an earlier analysis of some 600 of the donors relied on high-throughput TCR beta sequencing. Donor age, sex, ethnicity and CMV serostatus were compiled alongside the repertoire data. A later genetic analysis used genome-wide SNP genotypes for about 55% of the 666 donors, treating that subset as a discovery cohort. Every repertoire in the discovery cohort had been generated on one and the same sequencing platform. HLA typing covered class I and class II loci at four-digit resolution. Typing coverage varied by locus: roughly 620-640 donors for A, B, C, DRB1 and DQB1; roughly 500 for DQA1; some 610 for DPA1; 450 to 480 for DPB1. Five DR-DQ haplotypes were treated as single units for association and clustering because of strong linkage in the cohort. On average, about 200,000 unique TCR beta nucleotide sequences were sequenced per donor among 398 genotyped donors of the cohort, with approximately 18% of those sequences being non-productive. Broader findings and caveats from the paper: Most TCR sequences were observed very rarely across donors, whereas some public TCRs were present in many individuals. Because counts were too low, 15 to 20 rarely observed V segments, including chromosome 9 orphons, were excluded from the earlier analysis of a few hundred of the donors. A later analysis found that most CMV-associated TCR beta chains appeared HLA-restricted, with HLA associations seemingly driven largely by CMV exposure. The study listed 164 TCR beta chains as associated with cytomegalovirus. In both the original and validation cohorts, the classifier was reported to diagnose cytomegalovirus status with high specificity and sensitivity. The 87-base-pair reads could not distinguish some IMGT-functional V segments, including TRBV6-2 and TRBV6-3, so those segments were excluded. In a later analysis, around 17,000 TCR beta sequences were associated with specific HLA alleles at a false discovery rate of 0.05. A further reported finding was that TCR beta sequences accurately predicted the HLA-A and HLA-B alleles for most subjects in the first cohort. According to a later analysis, parvovirus B19, influenza, CMV and Epstein-Barr virus appeared linked to several top co-occurrence clusters. The authors suggested that the approach could potentially be extended to other disease states and immunological phenotypes. A later analysis found that HLA-associated TCR beta chains were more clonally expanded and had lower generation probabilities than equally common non-associated chains. The only immune exposure information available for the cohort was CMV serostatus. In a later analysis, the rate of TCR association differed among HLA loci, with DRB1 alleles having the most associated TCRs and HLA-C alleles having the fewest. Three of the identified cytomegalovirus-associated TCR beta chains were confirmed in vitro to be specific for cytomegalovirus antigens. V-gene and J-gene trimming of TCR beta chains was associated with a missense DCLRE1C variant in a later genetic analysis, and the association was replicated in an independent cohort. Assigning TCR associations to individual alleles was difficult when HLA alleles, especially DR and DQ, strongly co-occurred. Presence/absence analyses assumed roughly uniform sequencing depth across donors, an assumption that may not hold. Because HLA typing was unavailable for some donors at each locus, only the typed subset was used in association tests. Compared with the roughly 720-donor mean, donors in an Asian-associated ancestry cluster had fewer N-insertions in productive TCRs, according to a later genetic analysis. A cluster of highly shared sequence variants was judged likely to be a technical artifact of the sequencing pipeline. This cohort had only TCR beta chains sequenced, and the lack of alpha or paired-chain data limited which features could be detected. In an earlier analysis of roughly 500 of the donors, most TCR beta V segments appeared in productive rearrangements about 87% or about 30% of the time, broadly matching IMGT annotations. Correlated functional status among segregating V segments might be attributable to linkage disequilibrium, but an unknown experimental factor could not be ruled out.

On this clone: Its antigen has not been determined. No base qualities exist here, and no much larger clone lies one base off it.

Library generation was performed with the immunoSEQ multiplex PCR assay. For the multiplex PCR, a mixture combining 60 forward primers for TCR Vbeta segments and 13 reverse primers for TCR Jbeta segments was used. The CDR3 region of rearranged TCR beta genes was amplified from genomic DNA by a multiplex PCR assay. The Illumina HiSeq System was used to sequence the amplified TCR beta libraries as 87-base-pair reads. On the authors' methods: A later analysis counted some 74 million unique TCR beta chains across the 550 to 750 repertoires, and some 11 million of these chains were shared by at least two donors. A nearest-neighbor algorithm error-corrected the raw reads and collapsed the reads into unique sequences, merging closely related sequences to remove PCR and sequencing errors. CDR3 sequences were aligned to IMGT reference sequences to assign V, D and J gene segments. For a sequence to be retained, a match of at least six nucleotides was required to both a V gene segment and a J gene segment. Rearrangements were called productive when the CDR3 lacked stop codons and stayed in frame with V and J; all others were non-productive. Following IMGT convention, CDR3 was defined as the stretch from the second conserved V-encoded cysteine up to the conserved J-encoded phenylalanine. The earlier analysis of about 530 of the donors excluded any sequence lacking an unambiguous match to a single V gene segment. In an earlier analysis of 587 of the donors, a V segment was called functional when productive rearrangements were above 56.7%, and segregating when the standard deviation between donors exceeded 5%. A statistical classification framework was built to diagnose cytomegalovirus status from the catalog of TCR beta chain sequences. In a later analysis, V and J genes were assigned by comparing TCR nucleotide sequences against IMGT/GENE-DB human TR gene sequences. The TCRdist pipeline was used in a later analysis to assign CDR3 sequences and most-parsimonious VDJ recombination scenarios. In a later analysis, every TCR beta chain was defined by the combination of its CDR3 amino acid sequence and its V-gene family, and reads without a unique V-gene family were dropped. As a way to deal with suspected cross-contamination and a sequencing artifact, a later analysis dropped over 550 nucleotide sequences that were highly shared and had low generation probability. For each public chain, a later analysis derived a clonal expansion index from normalized ranks of inferred template counts within each repertoire. Generation probabilities in a later analysis came from a VDJ recombination model fitted to out-of-frame rearrangements, and those results were checked against IGoR. A later analysis scored TCR-TCR, TCR-HLA and TCR-CMV co-occurrence with hypergeometric tests, applying a repertoire-size bias correction to TCR pairs. In a later analysis, false discovery rates were estimated by permuting HLA or CMV assignments 20 times. In a later analysis, co-occurring TCRs were grouped using DBSCAN, with TCRdist sequence similarity added in when clustering inside HLA-allele-positive subsets. Repertoires with fewer than 30,000 or more than 120,000 public chains were left out of co-occurrence clustering, as were five repertoires with anomalous nucleotide sharing. The clones in this table, taken by TCRdb from immuneACCESS, are in-frame only. Not every clone is retained; where verified, under half of the shortfall comes from an unresolved V gene, and the cause of the rest is unknown. The V and J calls and the clone size are those of that table, but D and trimming were determined from the DNA. The sample table records around 140,000 clones; 78% of these occur just once. Around 1.5% of the sample goes to the ten largest clones.

V trim: 5 bases; J trim: 1 base; unmatched bases: 9. CDR1 and CDR2 are read off the germline V gene as SGHVS and FQNEAQ. The CDR3 goes from the cysteine to the phenylalanine over 17 residues. Here the CDR3 DNA is all that survives: 51 bases in frame from base 1. The cohort comprised 666 healthy bone marrow donors. At the time of sampling, all cohort members were nominally healthy, though unrecorded immune exposures were likely present. The donor tested CMV seronegative and was one of the 352 seronegative cohort members. A peripheral blood sample was provided by each donor, and peripheral blood mononuclear cells were used for TCR beta sequencing. The Qiagen DNeasy Blood Extraction Kit was used to extract genomic DNA from the blood cell samples.

Sequencing was carried out using PBMCs. The clonotype originates from a woman between 18 and 29 years old in good health and CMV-seronegative. The chain is made from TRBV7-8 and TRBJ2-1; 9 central bases correspond to TRBD2. For the CDR3, the sequence is CASSLSGSGSSYNEQFF. The DNA sequence is given as TGTGCCAGCAGCCTCAGTGGTAGCGGGAGTTCCTACAATGAGCAGTTCTTC.